These 14 T cell receptor beta chains originate from one sample sequenced in a study of CD8+CD57+ T cells in acquired aplastic anemia. The TCR beta profiling, which covered VDJ combination and CDR3 sequence, was carried out using genomic DNA as the template. TCRdb recomputed calls from the reads with MiXCR, one row per CDR3 protein. The sample shows more than 150,000 distinct CDR3 sequences, approximately 48% of them seen only once. Patients who underwent sequencing had shown CD8+CD57+ cell expansion by flow cytometry. The sequencing input was sorted CD4+, CD8+, or CD8+CD57+ T cells (not recorded which) from PBMCs. The receptors derive from a human donor with aplastic anemia.

This clonotype was seen repeatedly, ten times or more. The rearrangement joins TRBV14 to TRBJ2-7; D uncertain. There are 15 residues in the CDR3. Looked up from germline, CDR1 is SGHDN and CDR2 is FVKESK. The V and J ends lost 1 base and 0 bases respectively, with 10 bases between them. CDR3 protein: CASSQAGLFSYEQYF. In nucleotides, the CDR3 is TGTGCCAGCAGCCAAGCAGGTCTCTTCTCCTACGAGCAGTACTTC.

This clonotype was recorded a few times. The chain joins TRBV9 to TRBJ2-7, with 10 positions matching TRBD1. The CDR3 has 15 amino acids. The V and J ends lost 4 bases and 3 bases, in that order; junction bases with no gene match: 7. Germline CDR1 and CDR2: SGDLS and YYNGEE. The CDR3 loop reads CASSSRDRGVYEQYF. The CDR3 DNA follows: TGTGCCAGCAGCTCAAGGGACAGGGGCGTCTACGAGCAGTACTTC.

This sequence joins TRBV6-2 or TRBV6-3 and TRBJ2-1; D ambiguous. The V gene lost 8 bases and the J gene lost 6 bases, with 5 bases spanning the gap. The CDR3 length is 10 residues. Germline V gives CDR1 MNHEY, CDR2 SVGEGT. The CDR3 DNA sequence: TGTGCCAGCGGTCCCAATGAGCAGTTCTTC. Its protein is CASGPNEQFF.

This clonotype occurred many times. This chain links TRBV9 with TRBJ1-5; D uncertain. Germline V lookup: CDR1 SGDLS, CDR2 YYNGEE. There are 12 residues in the CDR3. Trimming left V 3 bases short and J 5 bases short, with 6 bases between. DNA of the CDR3: TGTGCCAGCAGCGGTGGGGATCAGCCCCAGCATTTT. Its protein is CASSGGDQPQHF.

This chain connects TRBV25-1 to TRBJ1-4, with TRBD1 matching 7 bases. CDR1 MGHDK and CDR2 SYGVNS come from the germline V gene. The CDR3 is made up of 17 amino acids. J was trimmed by 5 bases and V by 3 bases; bases with no gene match: 12. The CDR3 loop is CASSDVARDSTNEKLFF. In DNA, the CDR3 is TGTGCCAGCAGTGACGTAGCCCGGGACAGTACAAATGAAAAACTGTTTTTT.

The chain combines TRBV20-1 with TRBJ2-7; D might be TRBD1 (7 bases). The CDR3 length is 14 residues. V was cut by 5 bases and J by 3 bases, with 17 bases left in between. Germline-derived CDR1 and CDR2 are DFQATT and SNEGSKA (reference sequence). CDR3 nucleotide sequence: TGCAGTGCTGTAGGGACAGTGGGGGGCTACGAGCAGTACTTC. Translated: CSAVGTVGGYEQYF.

This chain joins TRBV7-6 and TRBJ2-5, with TRBD1 identical over 7 bases. The CDR3 consists of 16 residues. CDR1 SGHVS and CDR2 FNYEAQ come from the germline V gene. J lost 3 bases, V lost 0 bases, and 7 bases had no gene match. This chain's CDR3 is CASSLAGPTGEETQYF. In DNA, the CDR3 is TGTGCCAGCAGCTTAGCGGGCCCTACAGGGGAAGAGACCCAGTACTTC.

The gene calls are TRBV11-1 and TRBJ1-5, with 8 bases lining up with TRBD1. The germline V gene encodes CDR1 SGHAT and CDR2 FQDESV (reference sequence). The length of the CDR3 is 16 residues. V shed 0 bases, J shed 4 bases, and the junction held 5 bases outside the gene matches. CDR3 protein: CASSLAQGGSNQPQHF. The CDR3 DNA follows: TGTGCCAGCAGCTTAGCACAGGGGGGAAGTAATCAGCCCCAGCATTTT.

This clonotype was seen ten or more times. The gene calls are TRBV6-5 and TRBJ1-2; 8 bases are a match to TRBD1. Germline values: CDR1 MNHEY, CDR2 SVGAGI. J gave up 4 bases and V 4 bases, and 11 bases lay outside the gene matches. This CDR3 comprises 16 residues. The CDR3 DNA follows: TGTGCCAGCAGTTCCGCCGGGACAGGCGGTAGCTATGGCTACACCTTC. Encoded protein: CASSSAGTGGSYGYTF.

This clonotype was seen many times. The chain has TRBV20-1 and TRBJ2-7, with 8 bases that match TRBD1. This CDR3 is built from 14 residues. V was clipped by 0 bases and J by 5 bases; unmatched bases: 6. Looked up from germline, CDR1 is DFQATT and CDR2 is SNEGSKA (reference sequence). The CDR3 sequence is CSARDDRGPNEQYF. The CDR3, as DNA: TGCAGTGCTAGAGATGACAGGGGTCCCAACGAGCAGTACTTC.

This clonotype appeared many times. The chain carries TRBV20-1 and TRBJ2-7; no firm D call. This CDR3 is 15 amino acids long. V was pared by 1 base and J by 1 base, with 14 bases between. In germline, CDR1 is DFQATT, CDR2 SNEGSKA (reference sequence). CDR3 protein: CSARVGQRASYEQYF. CDR3 in DNA: TGCAGTGCTAGAGTGGGCCAACGCGCTTCCTACGAGCAGTACTTC.

This clonotype is a singleton in its sample. This rearrangement joins TRBV20-1 to TRBJ2-2, with D possibly matching TRBD2 (6 bases). The CDR3 runs to 16 residues. V lost 0 bases and J 3 bases, leaving 14 bases between the germline ends. Germline CDR1 is DFQATT and CDR2 is SNEGSKA (reference sequence). This CDR3 reads CSARDALRGDTGELFF. CDR3 bases: TGCAGTGCTAGAGATGCCCTCCGCGGGGACACCGGGGAGCTGTTTTTT.

This clonotype was observed at least ten times. The gene calls are TRBV20-1 and TRBJ1-4, with D tentatively TRBD1 (6 bases). The germline V gene encodes CDR1 DFQATT and CDR2 SNEGSKA (reference sequence). Trimming cost V 5 bases and J 8 bases, with 12 bases left between them. The CDR3 consists of 12 residues. CDR3 nucleotides: TGCAGTGCTTTAACAGGGTACGAAAAACTGTTTTTT. Encoded protein: CSALTGYEKLFF.

This clonotype was observed at least ten times. The chain employs TRBV6-2 or TRBV6-3 and TRBJ1-5, with D unclear. The CDR3 is 15 amino acids. V lost 0 bases, J lost 6 bases, and 12 bases lay in between. Germline V gives CDR1 MNHEY, CDR2 SVGEGT. The DNA of the CDR3 is TGTGCCAGCAGTTACTCGGCGGGAAGCGGTCAGCCCCAGCATTTT. It specifies CASSYSAGSGQPQHF.